A single T cell receptor (beta chain) is shown here with its context. Its antigen is currently not known. No qualities accompany the bases; no much larger clone lies one base away. CDR1 and CDR2 were assigned from the germline V gene (reference sequence) as MNHEY and SMNVEV. The CDR3 spans 17 residues, from the cysteine through the phenylalanine. Solely the CDR3 DNA is kept, with 51 bases framed from the first base. V was cut back by 3 bases and J by 6 bases, leaving a gap of 24 bases between them. This sample was included in a study of shared clonotypes between healthy human individuals (dated by TCRdb to the early 2020s). At the level of the whole study: The cohort included a few men and a couple of women between 18 and 49 years of age. The study deeply sequenced blood TCR repertoires of about five healthy adults to estimate repertoire size and the extent of clonotype sharing between individuals. Libraries were prepared and TCR repertoires were sequenced by different laboratories using diverse techniques, in order to increase sequencing depth and limit assay-specific biases. For each donor, CD4 naive and CD4 memory were each run on three plates, CD8 naive on two plates, and CD8 memory on one plate. Between about 0.9 and 8.9 billion PBMCs per donor were obtained by leukapheresis.

Using the deep immunoSEQ assay, TCR CDR3 regions were amplified from genomic DNA by multiplex PCR. Genomic DNA extracted from each cell subset was distributed evenly over all wells of several immunoSEQ 96-well plates, and each plate served as one replicate. Each replicate PCR for sorted subsets received 200 ng genomic DNA, equal to roughly 29,000 T cell genomes. Purified libraries were quantified with a Qubit 3.0 fluorometer, sized on a Bioanalyzer 2100, and re-quantified with the KAPA Library Quantification kit. Every immunoSEQ 96-well plate was sequenced on a dedicated single-read 150-cycle Illumina NextSeq 550 flow cell. Per the original workflow: Because the immunoSEQ output held only junctional sequences and lacked quality scores, the filtering could not match the filtering applied to full-length reads. Sequences were annotated with PyIR, a Python wrapper for IgBLAST v1.9, using IMGT germline references to assign V/J genes and CDR3. Reads were removed for weak V/J assignments (E-value above 1e-6), missing CDR3, stop codons, out-of-frame junctions, or ambiguous translated residues. V3J clonotypes were defined as sequences sharing the same inferred V gene, J gene, and CDR3 amino acid sequence. Percentage overlap between repertoires was calculated by dividing the number of shared unique clonotypes by the size of the smaller repertoire. RTK rarefaction, the Chao1 estimator, and Recon v2.1 estimates of unobserved clonotypes were used to assess repertoire richness. Generation probabilities for all TCRbeta clonotypes obtained by the gDNA method from several donors were computed using OLGA. TCRdb limited this immuneACCESS table to in-frame rearrangements with V and J called. A share of clones is missing; checked studies link under half to unresolved V genes, and the rest is unexplained. Clone size and the V and J calls come from that table; the DNA yielded D and trimming. The sample table shows approximately 1.5 million clones, and 95% to 99% are seen once. The top ten clonotypes cover roughly 0.42% of the sample.

Donors were healthy HIV-negative adults with no recently reported acute infections or vaccinations. Only Caucasian adults living in Nashville, Tennessee, USA were represented among the donors. CD4+ T cells were enriched through magnetic negative selection, after which naive cells were positively selected on CD45RA and the remaining negative fraction served as the memory subset. Blood was collected by leukapheresis, and PBMCs were isolated by Ficoll-Histopaque density gradient centrifugation and then cryopreserved in liquid nitrogen vapor phase. Analytical flow cytometry was used to check the purity and quantity of each magnetically sorted T cell population. From each sorted fraction, genomic DNA was isolated and quantified by UV absorbance on a Nanodrop 2000c. What the work shows at the level of the full study, not this receptor alone: When a handful of donors were compared, the shared fraction of clonotypes was roughly 4.8% for naive CD4, less than 4% for naive CD8, more than 2% for memory CD4, and roughly 0.4% for memory CD8. Higher generation probabilities were observed for clonotypes shared by all four sorted-subset donors than for non-shared clonotypes. Pairwise subsampling led to the expectation that sequencing depth would affect the degree of clonotype sharing among donors. Sampling was restricted to blood, and TCR repertoires in tissues likely differ from the TCR repertoires found in blood. Because the study included only a small number of donors, the genetic and exposure-history diversity represented was limited. Naive subsets generally had larger estimated clonotype richness than memory subsets did. Even with the large sequencing depth, rarefaction of the sorted-subset datasets indicated that sequencing was incomplete.

Material for sequencing was naive CD4+ T cells sorted from blood. The cell subset or site label, read with the paper, signifies: CD45RA+ positively selected. The rearranged segments are TRBV27 and TRBJ2-7; matching of 6 bases hints at TRBD1 as the D gene. The origin of this receptor is a young man in good health. The CDR3 protein: CASSFSRWGHGFAEQYF. The DNA sequence is TGTGCCAGCAGTTTTTCACGTTGGGGACACGGCTTCGCCGAGCAGTACTTC.